Listed here are 21 T cell receptor beta chains from one sample, sequenced in a study of blood T cell repertoires in COVID-19. Some clones are missing from TCRdb's copy, which holds only in-frame ones; the method was immunoSEQ multiplex PCR. The table records approximately 250,000 clones, about 88% of them present only once. Sequencing was done on a sample of peripheral blood. These receptors were collected from a man between 40 and 49 years old with acute or convalescent COVID-19.

The V call is TRBV6-6, the J call TRBJ1-6; 8 bases line up with TRBD1. CDR1 is MNHNY, CDR2 SVGAGI, per germline (reference sequence). The CDR3 covers 15 residues. Trimming removed 4 bases from V and 6 bases from J; junction bases left unmatched: 5. The CDR3 DNA reads as TGTGCCAGCAGTTCCGGGGGACAGGCTAATTCACCCCTCCACTTT. This translates into CASSSGGQANSPLHF.

The gene calls are TRBV2 and TRBJ1-1, with 8 bases that match TRBD1. V dropped 9 bases and J dropped 4; count of bases not matched to a gene: 10. Germline CDR1 reads SNHLY; CDR2 reads FYNNEI. The CDR3 covers 14 residues. CDR3 amino acids: CASLPRQGSTEAFF. For the CDR3, the DNA is TGTGCCAGTTTACCGAGACAGGGGAGCACTGAAGCTTTCTTT.

The J gene is TRBJ1-1, the V gene TRBV4-1; no clear D gene. V lost 3 bases to trimming and J lost 5 bases, with 16 bases between them. In germline, CDR1 is MGHRA, CDR2 YSYEKL. The CDR3 runs 15 residues. The CDR3 is CASSQPGNLRTEAFF. CDR3 sequence (DNA): TGCGCCAGCAGCCAGCCGGGGAACCTAAGGACTGAAGCTTTCTTT.

This chain joins TRBV5-5 and TRBJ2-1; maybe TRBD1 (5 bases). The CDR3 has 19 residues. Germline V gene sequence: CDR1 SGHKS, CDR2 YYEKEE (reference sequence). The V end was cut by 3 bases, the J end by 1 base, with 23 bases between. The CDR3 sequence: CASSSDMQKSHSSYNEQFF. In DNA, the CDR3 is TGTGCCAGCAGCTCGGACATGCAGAAATCCCACTCGTCCTACAATGAGCAGTTCTTC.

This sequence joins TRBV19 and TRBJ1-1; D not resolved. V was shortened by 6 bases and J by 4 bases, with 15 bases between the two germline ends. The CDR3 extends over 14 amino acids. Germline CDR1 is LNHDA and CDR2 is SQIVND (reference sequence). The CDR3 region is CASRAPPRGTEAFF. CDR3 bases: TGTGCCAGTAGAGCACCCCCACGGGGCACTGAAGCTTTCTTT.

The chain joins TRBV28 to TRBJ1-2; D is unresolved. V lost 4 bases to trimming and J lost 7 bases, with 10 bases between them. Per germline, CDR1 MDHEN and CDR2 SYDVKM. This CDR3 has 12 residues. Written as DNA, the CDR3 is TGTGCCAGCAGTTCACCCGGCGGTGGCTACACCTTC. As protein: CASSSPGGGYTF.

V gene TRBV5-6 combines with J gene TRBJ1-3; tentatively, D is TRBD1 (5 bases). The CDR3 extends over 15 amino acids. Germline V gives CDR1 SGHDT, CDR2 YYEEEE. Trimming took 0 bases from V and 4 from J, leaving 11 bases between them. CDR3 DNA sequence: TGTGCCAGCAGCTTGGCCCAGGGTGCCGGAAACACCATATATTTT. Encoded protein: CASSLAQGAGNTIYF. Full variable domain (remainder filled in from reference TRBV5-6 and TRBJ1-3): DAGVTQSPTHLIKTRGQQVTLRCSPKSGHDTVSWYQQALGQGPQFIFQYYEEEERQRGNFPDRFSGHQFPNYSSELNVNALLLGDSALYLCASSLAQGAGNTIYFGEGSWLTVV.

The genes are TRBV28 and TRBJ1-4; TRBD1 matches 8 bases. The trim removed 5 bases at V and 7 bases at J, leaving 6 bases unmatched. The CDR3 is made up of 14 amino acids. CDR1 and CDR2 (germline): MDHEN, SYDVKM. CDR3 loop: CASSPGGQGEKLFF. The CDR3 nucleotides read TGTGCCAGCAGTCCAGGGGGCCAGGGTGAAAAACTGTTTTTT. Variable domain in full (rest from reference TRBV28 and TRBJ1-4): DVKVTQSSRYLVKRTGEKVFLECVQDMDHENMFWYRQDPGLGLRLIYFSYDVKMKEKGDIPEGYSVSREKKERFSLILESASTNQTSMYLCASSPGGQGEKLFFGSGTQLSVL.

The V call is TRBV7-2, the J call TRBJ2-3; TRBD2 matches at 8 bases. The CDR3 has 15 residues. Germline CDR1 is SGHTA and CDR2 is FQGNSA. V lost 5 bases to trimming and J lost 5 bases; unmatched junction nucleotides: 9. The DNA for the CDR3 is TGTGCCAGCAGCCTGACGGGGGGGCGTGTAGATACGCAGTATTTT. It is translated as CASSLTGGRVDTQYF. Looking up the rest from reference TRBV7-2 and TRBJ2-3 gives the full variable domain: GAGVSQSPSNKVTEKGKDVELRCDPISGHTALYWYRQSLGQGLEFLIYFQGNSAPDKSGLPSDRFSAERTGGSVSTLTIQRTQQEDSAVYLCASSLTGGRVDTQYFGPGTRLTVL.

V usage is TRBV6-5 and J usage is TRBJ1-2; 10 bases fit TRBD1. Germline CDR1 MNHEY, CDR2 SVGAGI. The CDR3 spans 14 residues. Trimming removed 6 bases from V and 8 bases from J; junction bases left unmatched: 9. CDR3 in amino acids: CASRKTGTGVGYTF. The CDR3 DNA is TGTGCCAGCAGAAAAACCGGGACAGGGGTAGGCTACACCTTC.

The chain combines TRBV7-9 with TRBJ1-5; tentative D call: TRBD1 (5 bases). V was shortened by 5 bases and J by 3 bases, with 11 bases between the two germline ends. Germline V gene lookup returns CDR1 SEHNR and CDR2 FQNEAQ (reference sequence). The CDR3 is 14 amino acids. For the CDR3, the DNA is TGTGCCAGCAGCGTTGGGGCCCTCAATCAGCCCCAGCATTTT. It is translated as CASSVGALNQPQHF.

This clone was observed a few times. J is TRBJ1-5 and V is TRBV21-1; the D segment call TRBD1 is taken from the table without a DNA check. TRBV21-1 corresponds to a pseudogene. This CDR3 has 15 residues. The CDR3, as DNA: TGTGCCAGCAGCAACCCCGACATTTTAGGTCAGCCCCAGCATTTT. Its protein product is CASSNPDILGQPQHF.

The chain couples TRBV28 to TRBJ1-2; perhaps TRBD1 as D (5 bases). CDR3 length equals 14 residues. Germline CDR1 and CDR2: MDHEN and SYDVKM. V lost 7 bases and J 0 bases, leaving 12 bases between the germline ends. Here the CDR3 reads CASKMDTANYGYTF. For the CDR3, the DNA is TGTGCCAGCAAAATGGACACCGCTAACTATGGCTACACCTTC.

This sequence joins TRBV19 and TRBJ2-7; 9 nucleotides agree with TRBD1. CDR1 and CDR2 (germline): LNHDA, SQIVND (reference sequence). V gave up 6 bases and J gave up 4 bases; unmatched junction bases: 10. CDR3 length: 15 residues. Here the CDR3 reads CASRRDGTGPYEQYF. For the CDR3, the DNA is TGTGCCAGTAGGAGAGACGGGACAGGGCCATACGAGCAGTACTTC.

The J gene is TRBJ1-5, the V gene TRBV5-1, with TRBD1 identical over 7 bases. Germline CDR1 and CDR2: SGHRS and YFSETQ. CDR3 length equals 15 residues. V lost 4 bases to trimming and J lost 6 bases; unmatched junction nucleotides: 10. CDR3 sequence: CASSRDAGGSQPQHF. The CDR3 DNA reads TGCGCCAGCAGCCGTGATGCAGGGGGATCTCAGCCCCAGCATTTT.

The gene calls are TRBV6-5 and TRBJ1-6; possibly TRBD1 for D (6 bases). Per germline, CDR1 MNHEY and CDR2 SVGAGI. The CDR3 covers 15 residues. Trimming stripped 6 bases from V and 3 bases from J, with 12 bases between. The CDR3: CASRSHRVYNSPLHF. The CDR3 coding sequence is TGTGCCAGCAGGTCTCACAGGGTCTATAATTCACCCCTCCACTTT.

The V call is TRBV18, the J call TRBJ2-1, with 8 bases identical to TRBD1. The length of the CDR3 is 15 residues. V shed 0 bases, J shed 7 bases, and the junction held 5 bases outside the gene matches. CDR1 is KGHSH, CDR2 LQKENI, per germline. CDR3 in DNA: TGTGCCAGCTCACCACCGGGACAGGTCAAAAATGAGCAGTTCTTC. Amino acid sequence: CASSPPGQVKNEQFF. Together with reference TRBV18 and TRBJ2-1, the CDR3 gives the full variable domain: NAGVMQNPRHLVRRRGQEARLRCSPMKGHSHVYWYRQLPEEGLKFMVYLQKENIIDESGMPKERFSAEFPKEGPSILRIQQVVRGDSAAYFCASSPPGQVKNEQFFGPGTRLTVL.

This chain uses TRBV2 with TRBJ1-2; 9 bases agree with TRBD1. This CDR3 spans 13 amino acids. V lost 6 bases and J lost 4; bases outside the gene matches: 3. From germline, CDR1 is SNHLY and CDR2 FYNNEI. CDR3 residues: CASRLTGGYGYTF. Here the CDR3 DNA reads TGTGCCAGCAGACTGACAGGGGGCTATGGCTACACCTTC.

V gene TRBV5-1 combines with J gene TRBJ1-2, with 11 bases fitting TRBD1. Trimming at V came to 4 bases and at J to 8 bases, leaving 7 bases not matched to a gene. Germline-derived CDR1 and CDR2 are SGHRS and YFSETQ. The CDR3 totals 14 residues. CDR3 in DNA: TGCGCCAGCAGCGATGGACAGGGGGCCTACGGCTACACCTTC. Translated, it gives CASSDGQGAYGYTF.

The chain has TRBV3-1 (or the pseudogene TRBV3-2) and TRBJ2-7; no firm D call. Germline V CDR1 and CDR2: LGHDT, YNNKEL (reference sequence). The CDR3 consists of 12 residues. V shed 2 bases and J shed 3 bases, with 5 bases lying between them. The CDR3 here is CASSQQNYEQYF. CDR3 nucleotide sequence: TGTGCCAGCAGCCAACAAAACTACGAGCAGTACTTC.

The rearrangement links TRBV28 to TRBJ1-5, with 7 bases fitting TRBD1. Trimming took 6 bases from V and 6 from J; bases not matched to a gene: 5. CDR1 and CDR2 (germline): MDHEN, SYDVKM. The CDR3 has 13 amino acids. The CDR3: CASSRDRVQPQHF. The DNA of the CDR3 is TGTGCCAGCAGCCGCGACAGGGTTCAGCCCCAGCATTTT.